This T cell receptor (beta chain) was sequenced in a study of T cells in women clearing cervical HPV infection. About the study: Cases: HPV16-related CIN3 or worse on histology, 2 invasive cancers.

Germline values: CDR1 SNHLY, CDR2 FYNNEI. This CDR3 comprises 15 residues. Trimming stripped 1 base from V and 4 bases from J, with 12 bases between. Here immunoSEQ multiplex PCR was the method, and the copy in TCRdb shows in-frame clones only, minus some. This listing includes roughly 48,000 clones. A word on this clone: The read is 3 residues too short to cover the CDR3 end, so that end is filled in from the germline J gene.

Sequences were obtained from blood buffy coat. V and J are TRBV2 and TRBJ2-3; D remains unclear. This sequence originates from a woman aged 18 to 75 with a cervical HPV16 infection that either progressed to CIN3+ or cleared (not recorded which). Partial CDR3 DNA: TGTGCCAGCAGTGAAGTCTCTCTAGAGGCAGATACG. This sequence encodes CASSEVSLEADT. The whole CDR3 reads CASSEVSLEADTQYF.